The 6 T cell receptor beta chains given below trace back to one sample, sequenced in a study of blood T cell repertoires in COVID-19. TCRdb keeps only in-frame clones here, not all; method: immunoSEQ multiplex PCR. The table has 200,000 to 250,000 clones, roughly 88% seen once. The sample was peripheral blood. The receptors derive from a man aged 18 to 29 with active or convalescent COVID-19.

The rearrangement joins TRBV5-1 to TRBJ2-3; D is unresolved. Germline V CDR1 and CDR2: SGHRS, YFSETQ. V shed 4 bases and J shed 3 bases, with 9 bases lying between them. This CDR3 is 13 amino acids long. CDR3 sequence reads: CASSGYETDTQYF. DNA for the CDR3: TGCGCCAGCAGCGGTTACGAGACAGATACGCAGTATTTT.

The chain joins TRBV23-1 to TRBJ2-1; 7 bases are shared with TRBD2. TRBV23-1 belongs to the ORF category, with a function that is uncertain. V was clipped by 7 bases and J by 2 bases; unmatched bases: 20. The CDR3 contains 19 residues. CDR3 bases: TGCGCCAGCACCCTTCCGACGGGGGTAGCGGGTGCCGCCTACAATGAGCAGTTCTTC. Encoded protein: CASTLPTGVAGAAYNEQFF.

V is TRBV10-3 and J is TRBJ2-6; 8 positions agree with TRBD2. CDR1 is ENHRY, CDR2 SYGVKD, per germline. The length of the CDR3 is 17 residues. The V segment lost 6 bases and the J segment 0 bases; nucleotides outside the gene matches: 7. This chain's CDR3 is CAIRPPSGSSGANVLTF. The CDR3 DNA reads TGTGCCATCAGGCCGCCAAGCGGGAGCTCTGGGGCCAACGTCCTGACTTTC.

The chain has TRBV7-2 and TRBJ1-4; D is ambiguous. Germline V gene lookup returns CDR1 SGHTA and CDR2 FQGNSA. V lost 2 bases and J 4 bases, leaving 8 bases between the germline ends. The CDR3 has 14 residues. In DNA, the CDR3 is TGTGCCAGCAGCTTAATACAGCATAATGAAAAACTGTTTTTT. Translation gives CASSLIQHNEKLFF.

This clone was picked up one time. The chain recombines TRBV6-5 with TRBJ1-5, with 9 bases identical to TRBD1. Germline CDR1 MNHEY, CDR2 SVGAGI. The V and J ends lost 6 bases and 5 bases, in that order; junction bases with no gene match: 2. The CDR3 has 13 residues. The CDR3 region has the DNA TGTGCCAGCAGCTGGACAGGGGATCAGCCCCAGCATTTT. It yields the protein CASSWTGDQPQHF.

This chain joins TRBV6-6 and TRBJ2-7, with 8 bases matching TRBD2. The CDR3 contains 16 residues. Germline V gene lookup returns CDR1 MNHNY and CDR2 SVGAGI (reference sequence). V shed 2 bases, J shed 0 bases, and the junction held 6 bases outside the gene matches. Written as DNA, the CDR3 is TGTGCCAGCAGTTACGGTGCGGGAGGCCCCTCCTACGAGCAGTACTTC. It yields the protein CASSYGAGGPSYEQYF.